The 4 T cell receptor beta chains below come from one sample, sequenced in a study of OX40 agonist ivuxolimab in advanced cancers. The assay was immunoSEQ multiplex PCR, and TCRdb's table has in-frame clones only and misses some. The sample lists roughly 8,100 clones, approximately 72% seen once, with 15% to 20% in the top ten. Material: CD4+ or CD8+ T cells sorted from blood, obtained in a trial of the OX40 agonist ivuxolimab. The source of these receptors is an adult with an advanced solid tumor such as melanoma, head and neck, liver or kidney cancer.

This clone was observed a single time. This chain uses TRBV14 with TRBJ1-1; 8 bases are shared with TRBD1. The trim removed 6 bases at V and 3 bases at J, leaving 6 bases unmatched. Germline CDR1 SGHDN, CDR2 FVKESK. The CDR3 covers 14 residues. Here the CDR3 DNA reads TGTGCCAGCAGTCAGACAGGGGCCTACACTGAAGCTTTCTTT. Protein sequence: CASSQTGAYTEAFF. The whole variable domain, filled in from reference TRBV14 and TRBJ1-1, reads EAGVTQFPSHSVIEKGQTVTLRCDPISGHDNLYWYRRVMGKEIKFLLHFVKESKQDESGMPNNRFLAERTGGTYSTLKVQPAELEDSGVYFCASSQTGAYTEAFFGQGTRLTVV.

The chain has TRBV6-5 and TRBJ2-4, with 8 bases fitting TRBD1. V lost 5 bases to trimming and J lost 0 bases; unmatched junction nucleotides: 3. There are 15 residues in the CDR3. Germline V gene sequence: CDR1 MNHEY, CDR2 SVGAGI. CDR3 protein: CASSGDRQAKNIQYF. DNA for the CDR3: TGTGCCAGCAGTGGGGACAGGCAAGCCAAAAACATTCAGTACTTC.

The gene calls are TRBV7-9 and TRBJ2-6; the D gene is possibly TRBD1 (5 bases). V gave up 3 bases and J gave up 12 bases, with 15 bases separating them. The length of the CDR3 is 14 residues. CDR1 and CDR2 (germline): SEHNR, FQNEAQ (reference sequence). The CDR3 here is CASSFSRELPVLTF. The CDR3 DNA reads TGTGCCAGCAGCTTTAGCAGGGAATTGCCCGTCCTGACTTTC.

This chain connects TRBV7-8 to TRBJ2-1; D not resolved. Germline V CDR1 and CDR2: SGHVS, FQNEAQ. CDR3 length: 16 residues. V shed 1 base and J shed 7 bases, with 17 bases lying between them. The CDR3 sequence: CASSLVVPPTRNEQFF. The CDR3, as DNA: TGTGCCAGCAGCTTAGTAGTGCCTCCGACCCGGAATGAGCAGTTCTTC.